A selection of T cell receptor beta chains follows, all from one sample in a study of blood T cells in healthy people across ages. TCRdb reprocessed the 5' RACE reads via MiXCR and lists one record per CDR3 protein. The profile shows under 2,000,000 distinct CDR3 sequences, about 50% of them singletons. Sequencing was carried out using blood. These receptors were taken from a woman aged 40-49 years in good health. Both conserved end residues are trimmed from each CDR3. A D gene is named only where the DNA matches it firmly.

V	D	J	CDR3
TRBV6-8	TRBD2	TRBJ2-5	ASSYRTSGGSEETLY
TRBV6-1	NA	TRBJ1-1	ASSGTGLEMNTEAF
TRBV7-2	TRBD2	TRBJ2-5	ASSLGGLAGKQETQY
TRBV4-3	NA	TRBJ1-1	ASSQDPGRSVNTEAF
TRBV24-1	TRBD2	TRBJ2-5	ATSSRGGTETQY
TRBV7-2	TRBD2	NA	ASSLARTSLIETQY
TRBV29-1	NA	TRBJ2-3	SVRDQLEPGTDTQY
TRBV20-1	TRBD2	TRBJ2-5	SAQTSGGPQETQY
TRBV20-1	TRBD1	NA	SARGQGIVTQY
TRBV5-1	TRBD2	TRBJ2-1	ASSLDTGGANNEQF
TRBV4-3	NA	TRBJ1-2	ASGQDQRQALIYGYT
TRBV4-3	NA	TRBJ2-3	ASSQATSRPDTQY
TRBV7-3	NA	TRBJ2-1	AGSPRSGGYNEQF
TRBV28	NA	TRBJ2-1	ASSLDRSALNEQF
TRBV9	NA	TRBJ1-1	ASSVGGILNTEAF
TRBV20-1	TRBD1	TRBJ1-2	SARQWTGSGYT
TRBV5-1	NA	TRBJ1-1	ASSLGTGWDTEAF
TRBV29-1	NA	TRBJ2-7	SAGGDGEQY
TRBV25-1	NA	TRBJ2-1	ASGSMAGYNEQF
TRBV6-1	NA	TRBJ1-5	ASSRTALVGGMISNQPQH
TRBV7-2	NA	TRBJ1-2	ANEREGRNGHT
TRBV28	NA	TRBJ2-6	ASRDPRGGANVLT
TRBV6-5	NA	TRBJ2-3	ASSYLQGRGQY
TRBV24-1	NA	TRBJ2-3	ATSGPRKRGDTQY
TRBV7-2	NA	TRBJ1-5	ASSPLGPSNQPQH
TRBV18	NA	TRBJ1-4	ASSLSRLDAGPEKLF
TRBV28	NA	TRBJ2-5	ASKPRGHWETQY
TRBV4-3	TRBD2	TRBJ2-3	ASSPLRAGGTDTQY
TRBV6-5	NA	NA	ASRRNIYYEQY